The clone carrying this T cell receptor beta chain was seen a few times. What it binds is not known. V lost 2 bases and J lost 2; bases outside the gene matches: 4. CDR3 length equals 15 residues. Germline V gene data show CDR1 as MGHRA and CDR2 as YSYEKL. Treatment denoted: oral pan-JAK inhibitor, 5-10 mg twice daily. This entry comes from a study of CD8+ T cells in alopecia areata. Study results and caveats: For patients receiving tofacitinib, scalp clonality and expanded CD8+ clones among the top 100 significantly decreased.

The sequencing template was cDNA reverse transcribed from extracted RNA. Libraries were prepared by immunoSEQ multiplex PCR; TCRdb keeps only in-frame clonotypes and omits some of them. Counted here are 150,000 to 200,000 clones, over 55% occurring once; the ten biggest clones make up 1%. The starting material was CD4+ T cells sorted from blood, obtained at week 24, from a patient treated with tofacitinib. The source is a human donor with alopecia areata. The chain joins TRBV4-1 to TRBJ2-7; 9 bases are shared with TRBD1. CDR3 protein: CASSQRGQGPYEQYF. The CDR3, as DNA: TGCGCCAGCAGCCAACGGGGACAGGGACCCTACGAGCAGTACTTC.